This TCR beta chain was recorded in a study of cytomegalovirus exposure and HLA in healthy donors. Germline CDR1 SGHRS, CDR2 YFSETQ. With V trimmed by 5 bases and J by 5 bases, 6 bases remained unmatched. The CDR3 consists of 15 residues. 13 Jbeta primers and 60 Vbeta primers were used for the PCR. Assay used: immunoSEQ multiplex PCR; TCRdb lists only in-frame clones, some missing. The profile covers tens of thousands of clones, with approximately 62% appearing a single time and 3.5% to 4.5% taken by the ten largest. The TCR sequence derives from a male donor in good health and CMV-seropositive. The sample taken for sequencing was PBMCs. The rearrangement uses TRBV5-1 and TRBJ2-2, with 10 nucleotides matching TRBD2. CDR3 coding DNA: TGCGCCAGCAGTGAGGCGACTAGCGGGACCGGGGAGCTGTTTTTT. Translation: CASSEATSGTGELFF.